This T cell receptor (beta chain) was retrieved from a study of cytomegalovirus exposure and HLA in healthy donors. The CDR3 loop spans 14 amino acids. Losses at the gene ends were 8 bases for V and 3 bases for J; bases not matched to a gene: 3. Germline V gene lookup returns CDR1 MNHNS and CDR2 SASEGT. Findings and limits, study-wide: Compared with the roughly 670-donor mean, an Asian-associated ancestry cluster reportedly had fewer N-insertions, according to a later analysis. 87-base-pair reads could not separate some V segments, including TRBV6-2 and TRBV6-3.

Turning to this clone: Its antigen remains unknown.

PCR used 60 Vbeta primers and 13 Jbeta primers. Clones were sequenced by immunoSEQ multiplex PCR, and TCRdb holds only the in-frame ones, with some missing. This sample has about 200,000 clones, with 82% found just once. Sequenced sample: PBMCs. The receptor's source is a woman aged 40 to 50 in good health and CMV-seronegative. This chain connects TRBV6-1 to TRBJ2-2, with 10 bases aligning to TRBD1. CDR3: CASGDRGHTGELFF. In DNA, the CDR3 is TGTGCCAGCGGAGACAGGGGGCACACCGGGGAGCTGTTTTTT.